This record looks at one TCR beta chain sequence and its context. TCRdb's table, derived via immunoSEQ multiplex PCR, lists solely in-frame clones and lacks some. The sample comprises 250,000 or so clones, around three quarters of which are singletons, and 15% rests with the top ten. Looked up from germline, CDR1 is MNHEY and CDR2 is SMNVEV (reference sequence). The CDR3 length is 14 residues. The J segment lost 1 base and the V segment lost 5 bases, leaving 3 bases of the junction unmatched. These data are taken from a study of cytotoxic CD8 clonotypes in ibrutinib-treated CLL. The chain carries TRBV27 and TRBJ2-7, with 9 bases identical to TRBD1. The TCR comes from a human donor with chronic lymphocytic leukemia. The specimen comprised PBMCs, sampled after 24 months of ibrutinib treatment. The CDR3 bases are TGTGCCAGCAGTCGACAGGGGGTATCCTACGAGCAGTACTTC. Protein sequence: CASSRQGVSYEQYF.